Shown below are 16 T cell receptor beta chains from a single sample sequenced in a study of T cells in Graves' hyperthyroidism and ophthalmopathy. RNA transcripts gave rise to amplified TCR beta CDR3 regions. TCR CDR3 regions were first amplified by RT-PCR with HTBI primers. TCRdb recomputed calls from the multiplex PCR reads with MiXCR, one row per CDR3 protein. The sample has approximately 700,000 distinct CDR3 sequences, about a sixth seen once; the top ten hold over 7.5%. Material: blood. These receptors were obtained from a man aged 18 to 35 with Graves' hyperthyroidism.

This chain links TRBV7-8 with TRBJ2-3; 7 bases match TRBD1. The V and J ends lost 5 bases and 4 bases, in that order; junction bases with no gene match: 9. The CDR3 has 15 residues. CDR1 SGHVS and CDR2 FQNEAQ come from the germline V gene. The CDR3, as DNA: TGTGCCAGCAGCCTTAGGCACAGGGGAGCAGATACGCAGTATTTT. This translates into CASSLRHRGADTQYF.

This clonotype was observed a handful of times. One end of the junction does not line up with germline, which may come from a read error. V usage is TRBV28 and J usage is TRBJ2-5; D uncertain. This CDR3 has 13 residues. Germline lookup yields CDR1 MDHEN and CDR2 SYDVKM. This chain's CDR3 is CAGSLNQQETQYF. The CDR3 DNA reads TGTGCCGGCAGTTTAAACCAACAAGAGACCCAGTACTTC.

The gene calls are TRBV30 and TRBJ1-3; D remains ambiguous. V was cut by 3 bases and J by 2 bases, with 8 bases left in between. The CDR3 sequence is 13 residues long. Germline assignment: CDR1 GTSNPN and CDR2 SVGIG (reference sequence). The CDR3 region has the DNA TGTGCCTGGAGCCGGGCCACTGGAAACACCATATATTTT. It specifies CAWSRATGNTIYF.

This clonotype has a count of ten or more. Here the CDR3 reads CASKSGMGTGELFF. CDR3 DNA sequence: TGTGCCAGCAAAAGCGGGATGGGGACCGGGGAGCTGTTTTTT. This chain links TRBV27 with TRBJ2-2; 7 nucleotides line up with TRBD2. The CDR3 runs to 14 residues. J lost 5 bases, V lost 7 bases, and 7 bases had no gene match. Germline CDR1 reads MNHEY; CDR2 reads SMNVEV (reference sequence).

The sample holds many counts of this clonotype. The genes are TRBV18 and TRBJ1-1; TRBD1 might be the D (6 bases). Trimming removed 0 bases from V and 4 bases from J, with 9 bases in between. The CDR3 sequence is 14 residues long. Germline CDR1 KGHSH, CDR2 LQKENI. The CDR3 DNA follows: TGTGCCAGCTCACCACCGTACAGGGCCACTGAAGCTTTCTTT. Protein product: CASSPPYRATEAFF. Full variable domain (rest looked up from reference TRBV18 and TRBJ1-1): NAGVMQNPRHLVRRRGQEARLRCSPMKGHSHVYWYRQLPEEGLKFMVYLQKENIIDESGMPKERFSAEFPKEGPSILRIQQVVRGDSAAYFCASSPPYRATEAFFGQGTRLTVV.

There are many counts of this clonotype. The chain couples TRBV18 to TRBJ1-1, with no clear D. CDR3 length: 13 residues. V lost 3 bases, J lost 3 bases, and 8 bases lay in between. Germline CDR1 is KGHSH and CDR2 is LQKENI. CDR3 protein: CASSPEWDTEAFF. DNA of the CDR3: TGTGCCAGCTCACCGGAGTGGGACACTGAAGCTTTCTTT.

This clonotype was found a few times. The V gene is TRBV5-1, the J gene TRBJ1-6; possible D gene TRBD1, 5 bases. Germline V gene lookup returns CDR1 SGHRS and CDR2 YFSETQ. With 4 bases removed from V and 9 bases from J, the gap between germline ends came to 17 bases. The CDR3 totals 15 residues. CDR3 sequence reads: CASSLGTRRGSPLHF. CDR3 nucleotide sequence: TGCGCCAGCAGCCTCGGGACCCGGAGAGGTTCACCCCTCCACTTT.

The rearrangement uses TRBV7-9 and TRBJ2-7, with 7 bases matching TRBD1. CDR1 is SEHNR and CDR2 is FQNEAQ in the germline V gene (reference sequence). Germline trimming cut 5 bases from V and 7 bases from J; bases unmatched to any gene: 8. The CDR3 is 13 amino acids. The CDR3 region has the DNA TGTGCCAGCAGCCGGGACAGCCGAGGGGAGCAGTACTTC. Its protein is CASSRDSRGEQYF.

This clonotype was recorded at least ten times. The chain combines TRBV5-1 with TRBJ2-1; 7 bases agree with TRBD2. V was pared by 5 bases and J by 3 bases, with 14 bases of the junction left unmatched. Looked up from germline, CDR1 is SGHRS and CDR2 is YFSETQ. The CDR3 is 17 residues long. The CDR3 DNA reads TGCGCCAGCAGTCCAGACCCGGCTAGCGGACGCTACAATGAGCAGTTCTTC. Its translation is CASSPDPASGRYNEQFF.

This clonotype was counted between two and nine times. J is TRBJ2-7 and V is TRBV30, with unresolved D. This CDR3 contains 13 residues. CDR1 and CDR2 from the germline V gene are GTSNPN and SVGIG (reference sequence). Trimming left V 0 bases short and J 3 bases short, with 9 bases between. In DNA form, the CDR3 reads TGTGCCTGGAGTGTATACGGAAACTACGAGCAGTACTTC. The encoded protein is CAWSVYGNYEQYF.

This clonotype was counted only a few times. The chain employs TRBV7-9 and TRBJ2-3; D could derive from TRBD1 or TRBD2 (5 bases each). Trimming took 2 bases from V and 4 from J, leaving 10 bases between them. The CDR3 consists of 14 residues. Germline V gene sequence: CDR1 SEHNR, CDR2 FQNEAQ (reference sequence). The CDR3 spells CASSLLVGADTQYF. DNA for the CDR3: TGTGCCAGCAGCTTATTAGTGGGGGCAGATACGCAGTATTTT.

In DNA, the CDR3 is TGTGCCAGCAGCGCCGGACCCTCTGGAAACACCATATATTTT. This codes for CASSAGPSGNTIYF. This sequence joins TRBV9 and TRBJ1-3; unclear D gene. V was shortened by 3 bases and J by 0 bases, with 7 bases between the two germline ends. The CDR3 contains 14 residues. Germline V gene lookup returns CDR1 SGDLS and CDR2 YYNGEE.

The V gene is TRBV5-4, the J gene TRBJ2-2; 9 bases line up with TRBD1. Looked up from germline, CDR1 is SGHNT and CDR2 is YYREEE (reference sequence). Trimming at V came to 5 bases and at J to 2 bases, leaving 7 bases not matched to a gene. CDR3 length: 16 amino acids. The CDR3 loop is CASRAGTGRNTGELFF. In DNA, the CDR3 is TGTGCCAGCAGGGCGGGGACAGGGCGCAACACCGGGGAGCTGTTTTTT.

The chain combines TRBV7-2 with TRBJ2-5; TRBD1 is a possible D gene (6 bases). Germline assignment: CDR1 SGHTA and CDR2 FQGNSA. The CDR3 is made up of 14 amino acids. Trimming removed 2 bases at V and 3 bases at J, with 10 bases between. Here the CDR3 reads CASSLYRAEETQYF. The CDR3 nucleotides are TGTGCCAGCAGCTTATACAGGGCGGAAGAGACCCAGTACTTC.

This clonotype has at least ten counts. This chain links TRBV7-9 with TRBJ2-3, with 9 positions matching TRBD2. The germline V gene encodes CDR1 SEHNR and CDR2 FQNEAQ (reference sequence). The CDR3 length is 15 residues. Trimming removed 6 bases from V and 0 bases from J; junction bases left unmatched: 4. The CDR3 spells CASSSLAGSTDTQYF. In nucleotides, the CDR3 is TGTGCCAGCAGTTCACTAGCGGGTAGCACAGATACGCAGTATTTT.

This clonotype occurred a few times. The chain couples TRBV25-1 to TRBJ1-6; the match to TRBD1 covers 7 bases. The CDR3 length is 15 residues. CDR1 is MGHDK, CDR2 SYGVNS, per germline. V was pared by 0 bases and J by 11 bases, with 7 bases of the junction left unmatched. The CDR3 DNA follows: TGTGCCAGCAGTGAATACCCAGGGGGAGGTGCACCCCTCCACTTT. Its translation: CASSEYPGGGAPLHF. The full variable domain, completed using reference TRBV25-1 and TRBJ1-6, is EADIYQTPRYLVIGTGKKITLECSQTMGHDKMYWYQQDPGMELHLIHYSYGVNSTEKGDLSSESTVSRIRTEHFPLTLESARPSHTSQYLCASSEYPGGGAPLHFGNGTRLTVT.